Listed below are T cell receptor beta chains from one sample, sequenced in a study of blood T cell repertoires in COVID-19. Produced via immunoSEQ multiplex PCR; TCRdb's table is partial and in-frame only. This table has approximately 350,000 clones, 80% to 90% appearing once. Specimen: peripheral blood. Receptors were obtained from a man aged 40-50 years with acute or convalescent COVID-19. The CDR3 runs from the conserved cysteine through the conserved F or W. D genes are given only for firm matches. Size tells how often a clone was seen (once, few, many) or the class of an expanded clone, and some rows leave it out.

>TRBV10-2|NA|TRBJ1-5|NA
CASSETGNQPQHF
TGCGCCAGCAGTGAGACAGGCAATCAGCCCCAGCATTTT
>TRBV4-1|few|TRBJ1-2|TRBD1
CASSQWDRGAYGYTF
TGCGCCAGCAGCCAATGGGACAGGGGGGCCTATGGCTACACCTTC
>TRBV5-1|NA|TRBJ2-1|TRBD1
CASRPGQGNYNEQFF
TGCGCCAGCAGACCCGGACAGGGGAACTACAATGAGCAGTTCTTC
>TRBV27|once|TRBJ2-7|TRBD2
CASSLSGRAGRYEQYF
TGTGCCAGCAGCCTTAGCGGGAGGGCCGGGAGATACGAGCAGTACTTC
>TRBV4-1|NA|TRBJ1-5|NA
CASSQDGENQPQHF
TGCGCCAGCAGCCAAGATGGTGAGAATCAGCCCCAGCATTTT
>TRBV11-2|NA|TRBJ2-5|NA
CASSSTSQETQYF
TGTGCCAGCAGCTCGACTAGCCAAGAGACCCAGTACTTC
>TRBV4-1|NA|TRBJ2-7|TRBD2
CASSRGGSSYEQYF
TGCGCCAGCAGCCGGGGGGGATCCTCCTACGAGCAGTACTTC
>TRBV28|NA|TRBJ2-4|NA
CASSLAIDGAKNIQYF
TGTGCCAGCAGTTTAGCTATAGATGGAGCCAAAAACATTCAGTACTTC
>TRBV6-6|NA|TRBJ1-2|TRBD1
CASSLPGQGSNYGYTF
TGTGCCAGCAGCTTGCCGGGACAGGGCTCTAACTATGGCTACACCTTC
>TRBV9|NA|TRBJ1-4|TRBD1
CASSPRTGMDEKLFF
TGTGCCAGCAGCCCCCGGACAGGGATGGATGAAAAACTGTTTTTT
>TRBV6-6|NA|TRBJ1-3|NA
CASSRDILRSGNTIYF
TGTGCCAGCAGCCGTGACATCCTGCGCTCTGGAAACACCATATATTTT
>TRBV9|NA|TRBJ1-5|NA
CASSKRGDQVGQPQHF
TGTGCCAGCAGCAAACGGGGGGATCAAGTAGGCCAGCCCCAGCATTTT
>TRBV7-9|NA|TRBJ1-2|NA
CASSLGRVTNHGYTF
TGTGCCAGCAGCTTAGGCCGGGTCACGAATCATGGCTACACCTTC
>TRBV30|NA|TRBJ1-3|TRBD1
CAWSPGGEGNTIYF
TGTGCCTGGAGCCCAGGGGGCGAAGGAAACACCATATATTTT
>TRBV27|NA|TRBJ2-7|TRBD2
CASSKTSGYEQYF
TGTGCCAGCAGTAAGACTAGCGGTTACGAGCAGTACTTC
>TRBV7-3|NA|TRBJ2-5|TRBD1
CASSSDRGRETQYF
TGTGCCAGCAGCTCGGACAGGGGGCGAGAGACCCAGTACTTC
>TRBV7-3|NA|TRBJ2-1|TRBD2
CASSPAGVNNEQFF
TGTGCCAGCAGCCCAGCGGGAGTTAACAATGAGCAGTTCTTC
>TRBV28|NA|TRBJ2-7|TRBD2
CASSLLAEASYEQYF
TGTGCCAGCAGTTTACTAGCGGAGGCCTCCTACGAGCAGTACTTC
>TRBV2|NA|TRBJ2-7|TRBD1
CASDRDRRTYEQYF
TGTGCCAGCGACCGGGACAGGAGGACCTACGAGCAGTACTTC